The subject of this entry is one TCR beta chain. With V trimmed by 6 bases and J by 0 bases, 5 bases remained unmatched. The CDR3 loop spans 15 amino acids. The V gene's germline CDR1 is SNHLY and CDR2 FYNNEI. The record originates from a study of blood T cell repertoires in COVID-19. Turning to the study itself: Samples of COVID-19 (acute and convalescent) were obtained from the United States, Italy and Spain.

Per the original methods: Amplification of reference gene primers was used by the study to estimate nucleated cell counts. Method: immunoSEQ multiplex PCR; TCRdb's copy keeps in-frame clones and lacks some. D and trimming were read from the DNA, whereas the V and J calls and clone size are those reported in that table. The sample contains a few hundred thousand clones, approximately 90% of which appear only once. What was sequenced was peripheral blood. The chain is built from TRBV2 and TRBJ2-1; 7 positions agree with TRBD1. The sequence was obtained from a man aged 18 to 30 with active or convalescent COVID-19. The CDR3 DNA reads TGTGCCAGCAGCGATGGACAGGTCTCCTACAATGAGCAGTTCTTC. This encodes CASSDGQVSYNEQFF.